What follows are 3 T cell receptor beta chains derived from one specimen sequenced in a study of monozygotic twins with cystic fibrosis. Using immunoSEQ multiplex PCR, the repertoire was profiled, and TCRdb retains in-frame clones only, with some absent. The repertoire holds roughly 20,000 clones, with approximately 96% as singletons. What was sequenced was blood. These TCRs come from a woman in her twenties or thirties with cystic fibrosis.

J is TRBJ2-7 and V is TRBV27, with 11 bases identical to TRBD1. The CDR3 contains 15 residues. With 5 bases clipped from V and 5 bases from J, the junction kept 8 bases outside the gene matches. Germline lookup yields CDR1 MNHEY and CDR2 SMNVEV (reference sequence). The CDR3 loop is CASSRSGQGANEQYF. The CDR3 coding sequence is TGTGCCAGCAGTCGTAGTGGACAGGGGGCCAACGAGCAGTACTTC.

This chain uses TRBV4-1 with TRBJ1-2, with TRBD1 identical over 7 bases. Germline V gene data show CDR1 as MGHRA and CDR2 as YSYEKL. With 3 bases clipped from V and 2 bases from J, the junction kept 3 bases outside the gene matches. This CDR3 region has 14 residues. Written as DNA, the CDR3 is TGCGCCAGCAGCCAGGAGACAGGGAACTATGGCTACACCTTC. It is translated as CASSQETGNYGYTF.

V usage is TRBV5-1 and J usage is TRBJ1-1; TRBD1 might be the D (5 bases). The CDR3 runs to 13 residues. V lost 4 bases to trimming and J lost 5 bases, with 12 bases between them. Germline CDR1 reads SGHRS; CDR2 reads YFSETQ. The DNA of the CDR3 is TGCGCCAGCAGCCTCCTACAGGAAACTGAAGCTTTCTTT. This sequence encodes CASSLLQETEAFF.